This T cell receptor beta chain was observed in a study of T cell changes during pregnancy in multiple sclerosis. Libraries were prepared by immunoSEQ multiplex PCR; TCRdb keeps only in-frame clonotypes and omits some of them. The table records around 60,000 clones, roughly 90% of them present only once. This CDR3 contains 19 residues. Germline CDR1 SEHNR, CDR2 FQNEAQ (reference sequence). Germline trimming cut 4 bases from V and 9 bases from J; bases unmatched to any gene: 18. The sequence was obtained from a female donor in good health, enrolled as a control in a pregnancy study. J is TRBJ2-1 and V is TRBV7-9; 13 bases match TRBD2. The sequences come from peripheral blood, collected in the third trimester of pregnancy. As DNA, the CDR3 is TGTGCCAGCAGCTCCCCGGGACTAGCGGGATTAGACGGGGTCGGTGAGCAGTTCTTC. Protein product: CASSSPGLAGLDGVGEQFF.